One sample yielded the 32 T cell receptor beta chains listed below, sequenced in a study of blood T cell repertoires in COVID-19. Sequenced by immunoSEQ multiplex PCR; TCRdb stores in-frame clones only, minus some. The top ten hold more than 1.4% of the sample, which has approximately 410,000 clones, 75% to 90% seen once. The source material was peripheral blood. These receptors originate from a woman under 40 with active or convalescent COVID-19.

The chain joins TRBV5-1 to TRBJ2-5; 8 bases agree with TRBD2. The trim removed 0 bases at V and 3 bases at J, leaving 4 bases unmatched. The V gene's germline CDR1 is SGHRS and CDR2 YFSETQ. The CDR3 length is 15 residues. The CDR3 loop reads CASSLGAGAKETQYF. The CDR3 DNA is TGCGCCAGCAGCTTGGGAGCGGGGGCAAAAGAGACCCAGTACTTC.

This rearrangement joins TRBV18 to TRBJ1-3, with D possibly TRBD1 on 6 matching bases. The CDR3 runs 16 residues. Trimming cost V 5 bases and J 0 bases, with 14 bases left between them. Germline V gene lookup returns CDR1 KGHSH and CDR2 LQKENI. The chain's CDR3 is CASSAGQPDSGNTIYF. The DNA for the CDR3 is TGTGCCAGCTCAGCCGGACAGCCTGACTCTGGAAACACCATATATTTT.

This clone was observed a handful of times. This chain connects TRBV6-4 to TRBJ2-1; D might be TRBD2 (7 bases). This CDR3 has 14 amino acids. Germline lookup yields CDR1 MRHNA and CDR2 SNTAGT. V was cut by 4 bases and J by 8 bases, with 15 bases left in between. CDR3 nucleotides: TGTGCCAGCAGTGCGCTAGAGGGGGGGGATGAGCAGTTCTTC. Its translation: CASSALEGGDEQFF.

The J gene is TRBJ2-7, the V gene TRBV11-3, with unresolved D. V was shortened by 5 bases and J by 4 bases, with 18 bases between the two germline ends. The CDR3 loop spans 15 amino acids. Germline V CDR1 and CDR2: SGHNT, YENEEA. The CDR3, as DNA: TGTGCCAGCAGCCCCCACCCGACGGGTCTTTACGAGCAGTACTTC. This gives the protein CASSPHPTGLYEQYF.

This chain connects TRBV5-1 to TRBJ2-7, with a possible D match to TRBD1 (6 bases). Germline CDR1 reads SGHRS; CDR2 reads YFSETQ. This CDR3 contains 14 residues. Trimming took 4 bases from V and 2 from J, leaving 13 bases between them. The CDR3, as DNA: TGCGCCAGCAGCCTAGGGGGAGAAGCCTACGAGCAGTACTTC. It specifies CASSLGGEAYEQYF.

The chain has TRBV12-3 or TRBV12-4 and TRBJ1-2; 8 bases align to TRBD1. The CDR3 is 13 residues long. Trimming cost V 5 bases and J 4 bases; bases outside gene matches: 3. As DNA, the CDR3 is TGTGCCAGCAGTCCGGACAGGGCCTATGGCTACACCTTC. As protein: CASSPDRAYGYTF.

For the CDR3, the DNA is TGTGCCAGCAGCGTAAGCGGGAATGAGCAGTTCTTC. As protein: CASSVSGNEQFF. The V call is TRBV9, the J call TRBJ2-1; D is possibly TRBD2 (6 bases). Trimming took 1 base from V and 7 from J, leaving 6 bases between them. The CDR3 totals 12 residues. Germline lookup yields CDR1 SGDLS and CDR2 YYNGEE. Using reference TRBV9 and TRBJ2-1 for the parts outside the CDR3, the full variable domain is DSGVTQTPKHLITATGQRVTLRCSPRSGDLSVYWYQQSLDQGLQFLIQYYNGEERAKGNILERFSAQQFPDLHSELNLSSLELGDSALYFCASSVSGNEQFFGPGTRLTVL.

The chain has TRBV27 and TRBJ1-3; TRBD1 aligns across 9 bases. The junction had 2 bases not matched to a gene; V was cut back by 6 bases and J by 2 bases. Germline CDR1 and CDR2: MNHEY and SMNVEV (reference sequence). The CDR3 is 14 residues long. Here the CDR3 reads CASRTGGAGNTIYF. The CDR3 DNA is TGTGCCAGCAGAACAGGGGGCGCTGGAAACACCATATATTTT.

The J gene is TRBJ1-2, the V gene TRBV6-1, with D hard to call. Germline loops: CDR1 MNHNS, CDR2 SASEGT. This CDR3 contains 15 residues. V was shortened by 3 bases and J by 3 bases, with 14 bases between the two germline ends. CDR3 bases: TGTGCCAGCAGTGACCAAACGGTCTCTTACTATGGCTACACCTTC. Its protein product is CASSDQTVSYYGYTF.

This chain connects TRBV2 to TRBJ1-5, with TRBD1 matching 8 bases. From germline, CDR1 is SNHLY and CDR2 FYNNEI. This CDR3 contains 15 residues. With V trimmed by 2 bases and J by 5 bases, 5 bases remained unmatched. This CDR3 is CASSEISGGDQPQHF. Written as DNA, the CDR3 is TGTGCCAGCAGTGAAATTTCAGGGGGCGATCAGCCCCAGCATTTT. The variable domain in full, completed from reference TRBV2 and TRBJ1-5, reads EPEVTQTPSHQVTQMGQEVILRCVPISNHLYFYWYRQILGQKVEFLVSFYNNEISEKSEIFDDQFSVERPDGSNFTLKIRSTKLEDSAMYFCASSEISGGDQPQHFGDGTRLSIL.

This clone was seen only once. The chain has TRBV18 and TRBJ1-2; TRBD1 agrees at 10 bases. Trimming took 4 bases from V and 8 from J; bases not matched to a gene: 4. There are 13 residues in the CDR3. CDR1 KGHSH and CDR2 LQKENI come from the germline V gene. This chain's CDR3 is CASSRTGGQGYTF. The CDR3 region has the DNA TGTGCCAGCTCACGGACAGGGGGGCAGGGCTACACCTTC.

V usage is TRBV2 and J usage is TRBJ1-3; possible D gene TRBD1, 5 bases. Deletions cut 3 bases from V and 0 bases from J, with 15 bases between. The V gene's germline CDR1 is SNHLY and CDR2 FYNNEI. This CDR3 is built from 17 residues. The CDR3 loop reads CASSERGDLNSGNTIYF. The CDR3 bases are TGTGCCAGCAGTGAGCGGGGCGACCTCAACTCTGGAAACACCATATATTTT.

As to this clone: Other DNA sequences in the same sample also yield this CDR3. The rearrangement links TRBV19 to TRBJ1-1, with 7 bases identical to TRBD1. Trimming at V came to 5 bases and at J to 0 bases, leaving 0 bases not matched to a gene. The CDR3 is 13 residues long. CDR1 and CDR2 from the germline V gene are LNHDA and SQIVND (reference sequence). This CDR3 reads CASSGTVNTEAFF. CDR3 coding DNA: TGTGCCAGTAGTGGGACAGTGAACACTGAAGCTTTCTTT.

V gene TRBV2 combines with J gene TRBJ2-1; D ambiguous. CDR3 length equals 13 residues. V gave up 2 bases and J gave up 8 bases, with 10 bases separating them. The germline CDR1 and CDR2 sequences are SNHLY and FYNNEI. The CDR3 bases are TGTGCCAGCAGTGAACGGTTCGAGGATGAGCAGTTCTTC. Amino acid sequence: CASSERFEDEQFF.

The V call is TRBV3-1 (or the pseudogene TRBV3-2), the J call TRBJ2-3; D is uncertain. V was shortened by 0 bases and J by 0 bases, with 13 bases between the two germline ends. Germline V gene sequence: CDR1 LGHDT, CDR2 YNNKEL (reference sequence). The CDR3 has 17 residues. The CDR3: CASSQDLRSSSTDTQYF. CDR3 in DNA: TGTGCCAGCAGCCAAGATTTGAGATCTTCTAGCACAGATACGCAGTATTTT.

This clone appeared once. The CDR3 DNA reads TGTGCCAGCAGTGATTGGGTCCGGGGCACAGATACGCAGTATTTT. Translation gives CASSDWVRGTDTQYF. The chain carries TRBV2 and TRBJ2-3; the D is unclear. The CDR3 length is 15 residues. Germline loops: CDR1 SNHLY, CDR2 FYNNEI. V dropped 3 bases and J dropped 1 base, with 11 bases sitting between them.

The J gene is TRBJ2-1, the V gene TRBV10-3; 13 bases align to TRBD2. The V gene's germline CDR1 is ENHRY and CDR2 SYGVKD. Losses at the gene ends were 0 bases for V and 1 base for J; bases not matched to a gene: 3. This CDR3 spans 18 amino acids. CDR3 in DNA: TGTGCCATCAGTGAGTCGACTAGCGGGAGGATATCCTACAATGAGCAGTTCTTC. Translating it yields CAISESTSGRISYNEQFF.

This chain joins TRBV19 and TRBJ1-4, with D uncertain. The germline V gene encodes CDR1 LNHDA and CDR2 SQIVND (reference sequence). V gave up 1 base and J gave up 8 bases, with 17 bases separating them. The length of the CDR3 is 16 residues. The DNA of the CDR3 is TGTGCCAGTAGTATAGGATTCGGTCGGGTGGAAGAAAAACTGTTTTTT. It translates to CASSIGFGRVEEKLFF.

The CDR3 protein is CASSQAGGSGEQFF. CDR3 DNA sequence: TGCGCCAGCAGCCAAGCCGGGGGGAGCGGTGAGCAGTTCTTC. The J gene is TRBJ2-1, the V gene TRBV4-1; TRBD2 matches 7 bases. CDR1 MGHRA and CDR2 YSYEKL come from the germline V gene. The V gene end was trimmed by 1 base and the J gene end by 9 bases; junction bases not matched to a gene: 6. The CDR3 totals 14 residues.

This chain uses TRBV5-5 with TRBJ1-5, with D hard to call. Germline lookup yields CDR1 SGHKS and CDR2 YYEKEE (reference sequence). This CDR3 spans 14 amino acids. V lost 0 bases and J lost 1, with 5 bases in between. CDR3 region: CASSLGQSNQPQHF. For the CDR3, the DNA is TGTGCCAGCAGCTTGGGGCAGAGCAATCAGCCCCAGCATTTT.

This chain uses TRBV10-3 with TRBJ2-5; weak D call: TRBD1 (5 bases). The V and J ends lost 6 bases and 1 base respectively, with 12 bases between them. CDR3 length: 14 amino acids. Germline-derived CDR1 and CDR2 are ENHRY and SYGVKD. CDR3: CAIREGDFQETQYF. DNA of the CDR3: TGTGCCATCAGGGAAGGGGATTTCCAAGAGACCCAGTACTTC.

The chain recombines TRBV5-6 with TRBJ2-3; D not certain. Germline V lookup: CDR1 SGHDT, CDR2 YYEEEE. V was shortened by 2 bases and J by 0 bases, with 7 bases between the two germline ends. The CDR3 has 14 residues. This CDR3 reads CASSFYGSTDTQYF. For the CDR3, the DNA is TGTGCCAGCAGCTTCTACGGGAGCACAGATACGCAGTATTTT.

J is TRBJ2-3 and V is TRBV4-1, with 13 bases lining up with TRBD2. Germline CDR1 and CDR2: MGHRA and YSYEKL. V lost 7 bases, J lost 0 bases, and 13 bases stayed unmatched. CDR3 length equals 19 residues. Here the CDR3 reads CASTEGPGLAGLSTDTQYF. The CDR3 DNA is TGCGCCAGCACCGAAGGACCGGGACTAGCGGGGCTTAGCACAGATACGCAGTATTTT.

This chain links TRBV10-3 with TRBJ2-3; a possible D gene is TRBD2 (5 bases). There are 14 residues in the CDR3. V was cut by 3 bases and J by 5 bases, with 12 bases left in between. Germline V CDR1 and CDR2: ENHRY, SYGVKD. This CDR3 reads CAISETTRIDTQYF. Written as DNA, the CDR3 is TGTGCCATCAGTGAAACTACTAGAATAGATACGCAGTATTTT.

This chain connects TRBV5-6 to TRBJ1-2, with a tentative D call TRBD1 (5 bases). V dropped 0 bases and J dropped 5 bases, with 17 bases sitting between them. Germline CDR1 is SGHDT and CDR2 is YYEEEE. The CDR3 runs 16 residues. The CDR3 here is CASSLEVQGPWYGYTF. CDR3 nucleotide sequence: TGTGCCAGCAGCTTGGAGGTCCAGGGCCCGTGGTATGGCTACACCTTC.

The CDR3 nucleotides read TGCGCCAGCAGCCAACGGGAACCCAATAATTCACCCCTCCACTTT. Its protein product is CASSQREPNNSPLHF. This chain joins TRBV4-1 and TRBJ1-6, with D uncertain. The ends were cut back, 2 bases at V and 5 bases at J, with 10 bases in the middle. The CDR3 extends over 15 amino acids. The germline CDR1 and CDR2 sequences are MGHRA and YSYEKL.

As DNA, the CDR3 is TGCGCCAGCAGCTTGGTCGGAGAGAGGAATTCACCCCTCCACTTT. Translation gives CASSLVGERNSPLHF. The chain employs TRBV5-1 and TRBJ1-6; D gene ambiguous. Trimming took 0 bases from V and 7 from J, leaving 11 bases between them. Per germline, CDR1 SGHRS and CDR2 YFSETQ. CDR3 length equals 15 residues.

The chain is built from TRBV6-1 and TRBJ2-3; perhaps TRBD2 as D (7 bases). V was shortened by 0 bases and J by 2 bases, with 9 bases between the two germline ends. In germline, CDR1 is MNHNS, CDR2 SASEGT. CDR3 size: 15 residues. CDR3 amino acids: CASSEAGGDTDTQYF. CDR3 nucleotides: TGTGCCAGCAGTGAAGCAGGGGGGGACACAGATACGCAGTATTTT.

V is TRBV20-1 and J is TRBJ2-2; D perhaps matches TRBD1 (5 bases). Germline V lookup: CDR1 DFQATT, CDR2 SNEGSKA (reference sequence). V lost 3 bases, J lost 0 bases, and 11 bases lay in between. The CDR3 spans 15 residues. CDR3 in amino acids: CSASLGPTNTGELFF. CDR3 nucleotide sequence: TGCAGTGCTAGTCTGGGGCCCACGAACACCGGGGAGCTGTTTTTT.

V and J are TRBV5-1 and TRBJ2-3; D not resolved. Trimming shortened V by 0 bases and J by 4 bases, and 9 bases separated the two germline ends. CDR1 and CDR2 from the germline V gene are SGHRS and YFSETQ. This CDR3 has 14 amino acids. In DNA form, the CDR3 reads TGCGCCAGCAGCTTGGCCGTTATTCCAGATACGCAGTATTTT. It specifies CASSLAVIPDTQYF.

The CDR3 reads CASSPTNEKLFF. CDR3 nucleotide sequence: TGTGCCAGCAGTCCTACTAATGAAAAACTGTTTTTT. The V and J genes are TRBV6-5 and TRBJ1-4, with unresolved D. Trimming removed 5 bases at V and 2 bases at J, with 3 bases between. This CDR3 comprises 12 residues. CDR1 and CDR2 from the germline V gene are MNHEY and SVGAGI.

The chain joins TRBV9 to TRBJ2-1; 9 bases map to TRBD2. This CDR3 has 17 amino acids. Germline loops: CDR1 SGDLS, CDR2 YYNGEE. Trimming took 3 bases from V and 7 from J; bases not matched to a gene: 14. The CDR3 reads CASSDDRFLAGSNEQFF. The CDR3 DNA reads TGTGCCAGCAGCGACGACCGATTTCTAGCGGGGAGTAATGAGCAGTTCTTC.